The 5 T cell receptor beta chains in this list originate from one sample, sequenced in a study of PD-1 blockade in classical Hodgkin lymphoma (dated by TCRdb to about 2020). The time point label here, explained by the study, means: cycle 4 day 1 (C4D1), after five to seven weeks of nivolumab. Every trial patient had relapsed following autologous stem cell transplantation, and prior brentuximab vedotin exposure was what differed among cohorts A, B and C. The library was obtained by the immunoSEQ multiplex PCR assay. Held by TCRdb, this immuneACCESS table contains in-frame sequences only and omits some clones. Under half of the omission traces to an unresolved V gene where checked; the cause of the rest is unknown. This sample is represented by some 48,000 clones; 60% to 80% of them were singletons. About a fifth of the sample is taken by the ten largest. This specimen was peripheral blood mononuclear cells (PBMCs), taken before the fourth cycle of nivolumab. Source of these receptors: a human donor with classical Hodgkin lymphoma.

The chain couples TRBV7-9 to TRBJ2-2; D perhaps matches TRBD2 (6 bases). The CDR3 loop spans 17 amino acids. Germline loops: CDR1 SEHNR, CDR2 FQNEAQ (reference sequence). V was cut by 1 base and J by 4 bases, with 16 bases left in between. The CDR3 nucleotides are TGTGCCAGCAGCTTAGAGAGTCCGGGGGAGCTCACCGGGGAGCTGTTTTTT. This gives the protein CASSLESPGELTGELFF.

The CDR3 reads CASSLWTDHIRNTEAFF. The DNA of the CDR3 is TGTGCCAGCAGCCTCTGGACAGATCATATAAGGAACACTGAAGCTTTCTTT. J is TRBJ1-1 and V is TRBV14, with D possibly matching TRBD1 (6 bases). Germline V CDR1 and CDR2: SGHDN, FVKESK. The V gene lost 4 bases and the J gene lost 1 base, with 19 bases spanning the gap. This CDR3 spans 17 amino acids.

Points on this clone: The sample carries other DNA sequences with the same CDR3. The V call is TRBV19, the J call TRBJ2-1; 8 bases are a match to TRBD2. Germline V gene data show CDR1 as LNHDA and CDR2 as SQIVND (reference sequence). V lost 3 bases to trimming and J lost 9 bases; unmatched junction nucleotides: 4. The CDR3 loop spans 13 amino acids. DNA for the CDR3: TGTGCCAGTAGTATTCGTACTAGCGGTGAGCAGTTCTTC. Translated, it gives CASSIRTSGEQFF.

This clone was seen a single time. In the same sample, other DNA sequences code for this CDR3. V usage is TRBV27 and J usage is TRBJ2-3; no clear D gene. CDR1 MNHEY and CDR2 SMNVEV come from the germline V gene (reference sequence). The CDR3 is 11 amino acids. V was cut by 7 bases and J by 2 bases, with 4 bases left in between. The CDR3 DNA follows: TGTGCCAGCACCGACACAGATACGCAGTATTTT. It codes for CASTDTDTQYF.

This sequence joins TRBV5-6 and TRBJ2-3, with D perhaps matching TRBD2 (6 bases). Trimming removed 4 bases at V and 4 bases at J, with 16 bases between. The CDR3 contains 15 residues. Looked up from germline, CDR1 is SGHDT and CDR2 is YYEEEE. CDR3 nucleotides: TGTGCCAGCAGCCTTAGCGGAGCCCAGGCAGATACGCAGTATTTT. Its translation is CASSLSGAQADTQYF.